This T cell receptor beta chain appears in the sequencing data of a study of Ad26.COV2.S vaccination and SARS-CoV-2 variants. The assay was immunoSEQ multiplex PCR, and TCRdb's table has in-frame clones only and misses some. Among over 400,000 clones listed, over 80% were seen once. Noted treatment: around 19 received Ad26.COV2.S at low or high dose, single or two shots; about 5 received placebo; per-sample allocation not given. It was on day 63 after the first vaccine or placebo injection that samples were taken. The CDR3 consists of 19 residues. V dropped 0 bases and J dropped 4; count of bases not matched to a gene: 10. Germline CDR1 is MNHEY and CDR2 is SVGEGT.

This TCR was sampled from a person aged 18-60 years who received the Ad26.COV2.S COVID-19 vaccine or a placebo. The material was peripheral blood, obtained in a trial of Ad26.COV2.S vaccine versus placebo. The V call is TRBV6-2 or TRBV6-3, the J call TRBJ2-1; TRBD2 matches at 12 bases. The CDR3 loop reads CASSYSPPSGGALYNEQFF. CDR3 DNA sequence: TGTGCCAGCAGTTACTCACCCCCTAGCGGGGGGGCCTTGTACAATGAGCAGTTCTTC.